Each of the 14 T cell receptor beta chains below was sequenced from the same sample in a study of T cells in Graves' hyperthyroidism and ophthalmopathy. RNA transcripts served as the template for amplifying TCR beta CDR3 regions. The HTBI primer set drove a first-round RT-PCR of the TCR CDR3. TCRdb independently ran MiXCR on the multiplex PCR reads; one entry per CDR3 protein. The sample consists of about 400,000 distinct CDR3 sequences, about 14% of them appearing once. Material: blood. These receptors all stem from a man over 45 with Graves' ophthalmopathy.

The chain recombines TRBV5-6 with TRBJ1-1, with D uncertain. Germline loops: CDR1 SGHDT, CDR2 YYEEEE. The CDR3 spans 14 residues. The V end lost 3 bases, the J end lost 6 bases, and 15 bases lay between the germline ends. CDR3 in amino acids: CASSSWTRQAEAFF. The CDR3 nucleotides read TGTGCCAGCAGCTCGTGGACGCGTCAAGCTGAAGCTTTCTTT.

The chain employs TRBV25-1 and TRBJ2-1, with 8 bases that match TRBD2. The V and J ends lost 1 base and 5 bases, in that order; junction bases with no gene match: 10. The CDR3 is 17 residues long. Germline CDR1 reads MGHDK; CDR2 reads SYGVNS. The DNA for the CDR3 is TGTGCCAGCAGTGAATTAACCGGGACTAGAGGAAACAATGAGCAGTTCTTC. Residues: CASSELTGTRGNNEQFF.

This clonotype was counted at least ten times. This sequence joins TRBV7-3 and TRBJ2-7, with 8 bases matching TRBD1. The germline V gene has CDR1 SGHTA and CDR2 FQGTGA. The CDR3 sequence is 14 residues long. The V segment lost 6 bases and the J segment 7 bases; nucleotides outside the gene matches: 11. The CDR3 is CASRAGTGVGEQYF. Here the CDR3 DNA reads TGTGCCAGCAGAGCCGGGACAGGAGTCGGGGAGCAGTACTTC. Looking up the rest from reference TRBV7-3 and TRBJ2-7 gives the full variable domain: GAGVSQTPSNKVTEKGKYVELRCDPISGHTALYWYRQSLGQGPEFLIYFQGTGAADDSGLPNDRFFAVRPEGSVSTLKIQRTERGDSAVYLCASRAGTGVGEQYFGPGTRLTVT.

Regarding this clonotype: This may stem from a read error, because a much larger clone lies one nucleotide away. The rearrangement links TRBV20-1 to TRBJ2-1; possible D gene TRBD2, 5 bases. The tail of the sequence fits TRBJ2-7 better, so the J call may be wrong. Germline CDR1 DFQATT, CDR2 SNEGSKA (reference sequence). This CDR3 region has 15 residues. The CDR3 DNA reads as TGCAGTGCTAGAGATCGACTACTCTCCTACAATGAGCAGTACTTC. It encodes CSARDRLLSYNEQYF.

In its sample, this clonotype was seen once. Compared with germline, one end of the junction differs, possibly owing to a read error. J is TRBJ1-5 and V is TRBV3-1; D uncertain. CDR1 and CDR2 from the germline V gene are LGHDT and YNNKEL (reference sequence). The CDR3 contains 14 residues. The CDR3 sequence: CAGSQEPSYQPQHF. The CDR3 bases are TGTGCCGGCAGCCAAGAACCTTCGTATCAGCCCCAGCATTTT.

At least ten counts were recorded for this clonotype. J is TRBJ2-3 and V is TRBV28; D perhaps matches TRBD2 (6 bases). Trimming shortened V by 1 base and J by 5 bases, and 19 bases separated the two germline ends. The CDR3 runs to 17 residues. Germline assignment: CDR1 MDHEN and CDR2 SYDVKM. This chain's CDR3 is CASSLFAGLAVGDTQYF. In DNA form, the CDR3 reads TGTGCCAGCAGTTTATTCGCGGGATTGGCCGTTGGAGATACGCAGTATTTT. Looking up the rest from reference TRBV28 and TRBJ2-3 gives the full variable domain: DVKVTQSSRYLVKRTGEKVFLECVQDMDHENMFWYRQDPGLGLRLIYFSYDVKMKEKGDIPEGYSVSREKKERFSLILESASTNQTSMYLCASSLFAGLAVGDTQYFGPGTRLTVL.

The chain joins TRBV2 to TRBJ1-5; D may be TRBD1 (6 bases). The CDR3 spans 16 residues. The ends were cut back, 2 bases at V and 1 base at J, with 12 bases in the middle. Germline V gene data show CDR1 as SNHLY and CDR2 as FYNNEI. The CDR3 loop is CASSELGRGSNQPQHF. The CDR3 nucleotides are TGTGCCAGCAGTGAATTGGGCAGGGGCAGCAATCAGCCCCAGCATTTT.

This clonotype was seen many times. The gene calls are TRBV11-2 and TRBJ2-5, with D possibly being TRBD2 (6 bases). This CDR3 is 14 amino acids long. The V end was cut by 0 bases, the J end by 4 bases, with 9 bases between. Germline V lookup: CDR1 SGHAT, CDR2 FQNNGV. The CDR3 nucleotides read TGTGCCAGCAGCTTAGATTTGGGGGGAGAGACCCAGTACTTC. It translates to CASSLDLGGETQYF.

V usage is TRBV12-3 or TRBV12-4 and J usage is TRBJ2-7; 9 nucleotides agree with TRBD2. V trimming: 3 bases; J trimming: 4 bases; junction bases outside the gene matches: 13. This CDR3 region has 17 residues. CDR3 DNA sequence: TGTGCCAGCAGTTTGGGTTGGGGTAGCGGGAGATTATACGAGCAGTACTTC. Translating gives CASSLGWGSGRLYEQYF.

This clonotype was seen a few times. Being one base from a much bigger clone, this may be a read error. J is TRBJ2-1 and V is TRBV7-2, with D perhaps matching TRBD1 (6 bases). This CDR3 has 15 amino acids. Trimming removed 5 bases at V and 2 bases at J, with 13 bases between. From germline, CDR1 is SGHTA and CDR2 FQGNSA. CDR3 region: CASSLGTIPYNEQFF. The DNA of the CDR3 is TGTGCCAGCAGCCTGGGGACAATACCCTACAATGAGCAGTTCTTC.

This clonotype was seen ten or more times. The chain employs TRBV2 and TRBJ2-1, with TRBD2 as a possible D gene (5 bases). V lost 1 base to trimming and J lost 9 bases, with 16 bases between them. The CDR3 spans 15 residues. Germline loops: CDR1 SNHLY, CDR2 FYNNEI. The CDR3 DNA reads TGTGCCAGCAGTGAAGGTTTGCGAGGGTGGGGTGAGCAGTTCTTC. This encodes CASSEGLRGWGEQFF.

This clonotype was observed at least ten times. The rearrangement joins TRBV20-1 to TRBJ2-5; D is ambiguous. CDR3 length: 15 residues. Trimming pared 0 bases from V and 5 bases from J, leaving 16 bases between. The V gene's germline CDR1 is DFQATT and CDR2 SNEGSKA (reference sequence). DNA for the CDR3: TGCAGTGCTAGAGAGGGGTTCCGACAAGTCGAGACCCAGTACTTC. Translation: CSAREGFRQVETQYF.

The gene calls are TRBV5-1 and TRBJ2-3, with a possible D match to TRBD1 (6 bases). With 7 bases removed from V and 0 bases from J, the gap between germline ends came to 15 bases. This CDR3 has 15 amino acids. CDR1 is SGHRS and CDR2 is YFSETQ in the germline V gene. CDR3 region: CASGADSISTDTQYF. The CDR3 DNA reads TGCGCCAGCGGCGCGGACAGCATTAGCACAGATACGCAGTATTTT.

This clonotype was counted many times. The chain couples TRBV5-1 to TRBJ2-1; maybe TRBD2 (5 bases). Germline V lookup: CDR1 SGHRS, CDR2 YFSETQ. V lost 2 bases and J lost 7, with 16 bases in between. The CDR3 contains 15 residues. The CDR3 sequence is CASSFMWESLNEQFF. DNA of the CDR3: TGCGCCAGCAGCTTTATGTGGGAGAGTCTGAATGAGCAGTTCTTC.